This T cell receptor beta chain emerged from a study of shared clonotypes between healthy human individuals. Study conclusions and caveats: Some clonotypes were shared by all four sorted-subset donors, while others were not shared. The non-shared ones had lower generation probabilities than the shared ones. Naive subsets, compared against memory subsets, generally had larger estimated richness values.

The V gene's germline CDR1 is SGHRS and CDR2 YFSETQ. V lost 0 bases and J lost 8; bases outside the gene matches: 6. The CDR3 sequence is 16 residues long. HIV-negative, healthy adults without recent acute infections or vaccinations were the donors. Clones were sequenced by immunoSEQ multiplex PCR, and TCRdb holds only the in-frame ones, with some missing. The table has around 990,000 clones, around three quarters seen once. A word on this clone: Its target is not known.

Source material: memory CD4+ T cells from PBMCs. The subset: CD45RA-negative fraction. The TCR comes from a man between 18 and 35 years old in good health. Some clones in this sample may be carry-over from other donors' samples. The chain links TRBV5-1 to TRBJ2-4; 12 bases match TRBD2. The CDR3, as DNA: TGCGCCAGCAGCTTGGCGCTAGCGGGAGGGCCAGACATTCAGTACTTC. Its translation is CASSLALAGGPDIQYF.